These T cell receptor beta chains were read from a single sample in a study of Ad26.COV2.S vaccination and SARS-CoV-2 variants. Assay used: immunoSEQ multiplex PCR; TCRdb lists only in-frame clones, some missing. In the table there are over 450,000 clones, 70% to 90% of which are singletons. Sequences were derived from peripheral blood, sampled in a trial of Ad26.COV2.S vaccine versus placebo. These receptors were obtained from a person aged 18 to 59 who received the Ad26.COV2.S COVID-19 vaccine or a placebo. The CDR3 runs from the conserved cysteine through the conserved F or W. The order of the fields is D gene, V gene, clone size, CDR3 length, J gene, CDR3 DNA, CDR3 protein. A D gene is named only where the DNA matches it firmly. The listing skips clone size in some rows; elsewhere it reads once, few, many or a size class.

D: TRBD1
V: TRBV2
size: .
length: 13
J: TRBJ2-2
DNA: TGTGCCAACAGGGGCTCGAACACCGGGGAGCTGTTTTTT
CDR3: CANRGSNTGELFF

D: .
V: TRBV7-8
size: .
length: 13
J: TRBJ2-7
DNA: TGTGCCAGCAGCCCTAGTGGGGGAAGCGAGCAGTACTTC
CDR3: CASSPSGGSEQYF

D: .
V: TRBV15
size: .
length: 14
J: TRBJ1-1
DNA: TGTGCCACCAGCACGGGGGCCCTGGGCACTGAAGCTTTCTTT
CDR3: CATSTGALGTEAFF

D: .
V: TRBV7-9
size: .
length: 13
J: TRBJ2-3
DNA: TGTGCCAGCAGCTTGATGGCCCCAGATACGCAGTATTTT
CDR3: CASSLMAPDTQYF

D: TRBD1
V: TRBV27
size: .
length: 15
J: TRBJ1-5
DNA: TGTGCCAGCAGTTTTCAGGGGGGGGGCAATCAGCCCCAGCATTTT
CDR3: CASSFQGGGNQPQHF

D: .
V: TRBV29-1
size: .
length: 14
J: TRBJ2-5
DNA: TGCAGCGTTGAAAGTCCGGGCTACCAAGAGACCCAGTACTTC
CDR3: CSVESPGYQETQYF

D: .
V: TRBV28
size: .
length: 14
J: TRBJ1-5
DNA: TGTGCCAGCAGGCCGACAGTGCCCAATCAGCCCCAGCATTTT
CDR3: CASRPTVPNQPQHF

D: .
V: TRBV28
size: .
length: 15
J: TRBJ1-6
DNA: TGTGCCAGCAGTCAAGACCTTACCTATAATTCACCCCTCCACTTT
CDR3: CASSQDLTYNSPLHF

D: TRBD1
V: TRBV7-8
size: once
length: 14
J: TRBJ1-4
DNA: TGTGCCAGCGGGGACAGAGCAACTAATGAAAAACTGTTTTTT
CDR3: CASGDRATNEKLFF

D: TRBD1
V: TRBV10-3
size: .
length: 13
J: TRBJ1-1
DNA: TGTGCCATAACAGGGGATCATGAGACTGAAGCTTTCTTT
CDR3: CAITGDHETEAFF

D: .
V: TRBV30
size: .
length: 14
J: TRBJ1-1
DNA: TGTGCCTGGACATACTGGACAGAGAACACTGAAGCTTTCTTT
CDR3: CAWTYWTENTEAFF

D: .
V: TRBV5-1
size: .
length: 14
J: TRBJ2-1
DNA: TGCGCCAGCAGCTTGGGGCTAAGGCACAATGAGCAGTTCTTC
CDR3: CASSLGLRHNEQFF

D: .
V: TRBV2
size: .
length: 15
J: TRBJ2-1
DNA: TGTGCCAGCCCCGGGGGAGTTCTTTCCTACAATGAGCAGTTCTTC
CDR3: CASPGGVLSYNEQFF

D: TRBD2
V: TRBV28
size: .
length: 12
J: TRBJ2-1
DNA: TGTGCCAGCAGCCCCGGACTAGCTCGCGGGTTCTTC
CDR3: CASSPGLARGFF

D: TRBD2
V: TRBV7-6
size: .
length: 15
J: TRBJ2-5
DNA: TGTGCCAGCAGCTTAGTCACTAGCGAGCGGGAGACCCAGTACTTC
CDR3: CASSLVTSERETQYF

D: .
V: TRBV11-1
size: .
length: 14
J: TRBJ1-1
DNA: TGTGCCAGCAGCTTTGCTACGGTGAACACTGAAGCTTTCTTT
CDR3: CASSFATVNTEAFF

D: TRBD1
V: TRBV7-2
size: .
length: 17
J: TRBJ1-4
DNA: TGTGCCAGCAGCCTAAGACAGGGGCATGCAACTAATGAAAAACTGTTTTTT
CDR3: CASSLRQGHATNEKLFF

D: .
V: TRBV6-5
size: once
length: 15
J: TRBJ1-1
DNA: TGTGCCAGCAGTTGGGGCGGGCGAATGAACACTGAAGCTTTCTTT
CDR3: CASSWGGRMNTEAFF

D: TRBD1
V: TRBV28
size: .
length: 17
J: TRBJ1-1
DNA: TGTGCCAGCAGTTCCATCTCTCCCGGGACAGGATCCACTGAAGCTTTCTTT
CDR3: CASSSISPGTGSTEAFF

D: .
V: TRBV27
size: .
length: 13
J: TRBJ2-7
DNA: TGTGCCAGCATCGGCCCTGGTGGCTACGAGCAGTACTTC
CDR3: CASIGPGGYEQYF

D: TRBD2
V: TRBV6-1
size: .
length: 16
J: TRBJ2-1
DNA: TGTGCCAGCAGTGCGAGACTAGCGGGAACCTACAATGAGCAGTTCTTC
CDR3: CASSARLAGTYNEQFF

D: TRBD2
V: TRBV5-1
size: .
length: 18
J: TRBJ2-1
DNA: TGCGCCAGCAAGCGGGATCCCATGACACCGAGCTCCTACAATGAGCAGTTCTTC
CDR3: CASKRDPMTPSSYNEQFF

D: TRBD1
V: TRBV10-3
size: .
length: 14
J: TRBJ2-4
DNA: TGTGCCATCAGTAGCTCCCAGGGGGCAAACATTCAGTACTTC
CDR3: CAISSSQGANIQYF

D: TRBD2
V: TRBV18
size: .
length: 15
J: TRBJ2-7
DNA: TGTGCCAGCTCACCAGGGACTAGCGCTTCCTACGAGCAGTACTTC
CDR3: CASSPGTSASYEQYF

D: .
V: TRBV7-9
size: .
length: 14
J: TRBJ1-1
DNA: TGTGCCAGCGAAAAAGGCACTCTGAACACTGAAGCTTTCTTT
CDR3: CASEKGTLNTEAFF

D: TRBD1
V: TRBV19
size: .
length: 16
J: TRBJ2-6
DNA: TGTGCCAGTAGTCGACAGGGCTCCCCCGGGGCCAACGTCCTGACTTTC
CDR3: CASSRQGSPGANVLTF

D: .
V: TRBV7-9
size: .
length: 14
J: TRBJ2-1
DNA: TGTGCCAGCAGCTTTAGTACAAGTTGGGATGAGCAGTTCTTC
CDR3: CASSFSTSWDEQFF

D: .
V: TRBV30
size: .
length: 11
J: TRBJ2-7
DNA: TGTGCCTGGGGCTCGGGGGACGAGCAGTACTTC
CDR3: CAWGSGDEQYF

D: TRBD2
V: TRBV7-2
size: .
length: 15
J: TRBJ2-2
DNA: TGTGCCAGCAGCCTAGCGGGGGGAACGACCGGGGAGCTGTTTTTT
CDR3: CASSLAGGTTGELFF

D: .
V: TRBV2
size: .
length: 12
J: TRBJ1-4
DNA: TGTGCCAGTCGGGACCGGTTCCGAAAACTGTTTTTT
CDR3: CASRDRFRKLFF

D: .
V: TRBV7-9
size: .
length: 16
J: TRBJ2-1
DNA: TGTGCCAGCAGCTTTTCCGTGGCAGGTCGGCGCAATGAGCAGTTCTTC
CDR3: CASSFSVAGRRNEQFF

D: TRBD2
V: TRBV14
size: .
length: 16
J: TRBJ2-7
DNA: TGTGCCAGCAGCCAAGAGGGGGGGGACCCCCTAGGGGAGCAGTACTTC
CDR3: CASSQEGGDPLGEQYF

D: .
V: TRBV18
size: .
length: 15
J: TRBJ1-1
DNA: TGTGCCAGCTCACCACCGAGGGCGCTGAACACTGAAGCTTTCTTT
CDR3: CASSPPRALNTEAFF